The 12 T cell receptor beta chains below all came from one sample that was sequenced in a study. Using immunoSEQ multiplex PCR, the repertoire was profiled, and TCRdb retains in-frame clones only, with some absent. The sample lists 40,000 to 55,000 clones, roughly 93% occurring once. The material sequenced was PBMCs. These receptors originate from a man aged 40-50 years with rheumatoid arthritis.

The chain joins TRBV11-1 to TRBJ1-3; D is uncertain. This CDR3 region has 15 residues. CDR1 and CDR2 from the germline V gene are SGHAT and FQDESV (reference sequence). The V and J ends lost 1 base and 0 bases respectively, with 7 bases between them. CDR3 nucleotide sequence: TGTGCCAGCAGCTTAGAACCGCACTCTGGAAACACCATATATTTT. This encodes CASSLEPHSGNTIYF.

V gene TRBV18 combines with J gene TRBJ2-7; 9 positions match TRBD2. The ends lost 6 bases at V and 3 bases at J; junction bases unmatched: 9. The CDR3 covers 15 residues. Germline V gene sequence: CDR1 KGHSH, CDR2 LQKENI. CDR3 nucleotide sequence: TGTGCCAGCTCTACCGCGACTAGCGGCATCTACGAGCAGTACTTC. This sequence encodes CASSTATSGIYEQYF.

The V call is TRBV18, the J call TRBJ2-5; perhaps TRBD1 as D (6 bases). The CDR3 spans 14 residues. V dropped 1 base and J dropped 2 bases, with 8 bases sitting between them. Germline V lookup: CDR1 KGHSH, CDR2 LQKENI. The CDR3 protein is CASSPRGRQETQYF. The CDR3 DNA sequence: TGTGCCAGCTCACCACGGGGGCGGCAAGAGACCCAGTACTTC.

The gene calls are TRBV5-1 and TRBJ2-2; D possibly corresponds to TRBD2 (6 bases). This CDR3 spans 14 amino acids. V lost 7 bases, J lost 5 bases, and 15 bases lay in between. The germline V gene encodes CDR1 SGHRS and CDR2 YFSETQ. The CDR3 region has the DNA TGCGCCAGCTCTGCGGGGCCGGGGACCGGGGAGCTGTTTTTT. Translating gives CASSAGPGTGELFF. The whole variable domain, remainder taken from reference TRBV5-1 and TRBJ2-2, is KAGVTQTPRYLIKTRGQQVTLSCSPISGHRSVSWYQQTPGQGLQFLFEYFSETQRNKGNFPGRFSGRQFSNSRSEMNVSTLELGDSALYLCASSAGPGTGELFFGEGSRLTVL.

The J gene is TRBJ1-5, the V gene TRBV12-3 or TRBV12-4; no clear D. The CDR3 runs to 12 residues. Trimming removed 4 bases from V and 10 bases from J, with 11 bases in between. The CDR3 coding sequence is TGTGCCAGCAGTTCCGCTAGTATACCCCAGCATTTT. Its translation: CASSSASIPQHF.

The V gene is TRBV27, the J gene TRBJ2-7, with 8 bases lining up with TRBD2. Looked up from germline, CDR1 is MNHEY and CDR2 is SMNVEV (reference sequence). The CDR3 loop spans 15 amino acids. J was trimmed by 4 bases and V by 8 bases; bases with no gene match: 13. In DNA form, the CDR3 reads TGTGCCAGCTCCCTCTCCCCGGGGGGGCAATACGAGCAGTACTTC. This encodes CASSLSPGGQYEQYF.

V is TRBV5-1 and J is TRBJ2-2, with 8 bases aligning to TRBD1. The germline V gene has CDR1 SGHRS and CDR2 YFSETQ. CDR3 length: 16 residues. V gave up 4 bases and J gave up 2 bases; unmatched junction bases: 7. The CDR3 loop reads CASSLRGTGNTGELFF. CDR3 nucleotides: TGCGCCAGCAGCCTGAGGGGGACAGGCAACACCGGGGAGCTGTTTTTT.

V gene TRBV27 combines with J gene TRBJ2-7; D remains unclear. The CDR3 is made up of 13 amino acids. Germline V CDR1 and CDR2: MNHEY, SMNVEV (reference sequence). Trimming shortened V by 7 bases and J by 3 bases, and 13 bases separated the two germline ends. The CDR3 DNA reads TGTGCCAGCACCTCGGACGGTGGCTACGAGCAGTACTTC. Translation: CASTSDGGYEQYF.

The chain uses TRBV9 and TRBJ2-7; 7 positions agree with TRBD2. The length of the CDR3 is 15 residues. With 0 bases clipped from V and 4 bases from J, the junction kept 7 bases outside the gene matches. CDR1 is SGDLS and CDR2 is YYNGEE in the germline V gene. CDR3 bases: TGTGCCAGCAGCGTAGATTCTAGCGGACTTTACGAGCAGTACTTC. As protein: CASSVDSSGLYEQYF.

The chain links TRBV19 to TRBJ1-5; D gene ambiguous. The V end lost 8 bases, the J end lost 4 bases, and 15 bases lay between the germline ends. Germline V gene sequence: CDR1 LNHDA, CDR2 SQIVND (reference sequence). This CDR3 is 14 amino acids long. This chain's CDR3 is CASGWASVNQPQHF. In nucleotides, the CDR3 is TGTGCCAGTGGCTGGGCGTCAGTTAATCAGCCCCAGCATTTT.

This chain uses TRBV7-2 with TRBJ2-1; a possible D gene is TRBD2 (5 bases). The CDR3 is 16 residues long. V lost 4 bases and J lost 2, with 15 bases in between. The germline CDR1 and CDR2 sequences are SGHTA and FQGNSA. The CDR3 spells CASSSVSGLPYNEQFF. CDR3 coding DNA: TGTGCCAGCAGCTCCGTAAGCGGTCTCCCCTACAATGAGCAGTTCTTC.

The V and J genes are TRBV10-2 and TRBJ2-7, with a possible D match to TRBD1 (6 bases). This CDR3 is built from 13 residues. In germline, CDR1 is WSHSY, CDR2 SAAADI. V was shortened by 9 bases and J by 7 bases, with 19 bases between the two germline ends. The CDR3 loop is CASATGSPGEQYF. The DNA for the CDR3 is TGCGCCAGTGCAACAGGGAGCCCCGGGGAGCAGTACTTC.